The rows below give T cell receptor beta chains drawn from one sample of a study of blood T cell repertoires in COVID-19. Generated by immunoSEQ multiplex PCR, the TCRdb table keeps only in-frame clones and is missing some. The data show under 150,000 clones, 81% seen once. The sequencing sample was made of peripheral blood. The receptors here all came from a man between 45 and 60 years old with acute or convalescent COVID-19. Both conserved end residues are part of each CDR3. The D gene is left open where the match is weak. Only part of the rows carry a size: once, few, many, or a class if the clone is expanded.

J	D	size	V	DNA	CDR3
TRBJ1-4	NA	NA	TRBV7-3	TGTGCCAGCAGCTTAATCAGTGGTGAAAAACTGTTTTTT	CASSLISGEKLFF
TRBJ1-1	NA	NA	TRBV12-3/TRBV12-4	TGTGCCAGCAGCAAGACAGGGAACACTGAAGCTTTCTTT	CASSKTGNTEAFF
TRBJ2-7	NA	NA	TRBV7-9	TGTGCCAGCAGCTTAGGGGGGAGGTGGCAGGGAGACGAGCAGTACTTC	CASSLGGRWQGDEQYF
TRBJ1-2	NA	NA	TRBV28	TGTGCCAGCCAGAACCCCCGGGGAGGCCCTAGTGGCTACACCTTC	CASQNPRGGPSGYTF
TRBJ2-2	NA	NA	TRBV19	TGTGCCAGTAGTATCCCCAGTCCTAACACCGGGGAGCTGTTTTTT	CASSIPSPNTGELFF
TRBJ2-2	TRBD2	NA	TRBV6-6	TGTGCCAGCAGTTTTAGCGGGGGGGCGGCCGGGGAGCTGTTTTTT	CASSFSGGAAGELFF
TRBJ1-2	NA	NA	TRBV15	TGTGCCACCAGCAGAGATTATGGCCCCGGCTACACCTTC	CATSRDYGPGYTF
TRBJ1-1	NA	NA	TRBV10-3	TGTGCCATCAGAAGTGACATGAACACTGAAGCTTTCTTT	CAIRSDMNTEAFF
TRBJ2-7	TRBD1	few	TRBV5-1	TGCGCCAGCAGCCGGGGGGACAGGGATTCAGAAGAGCAGTACTTC	CASSRGDRDSEEQYF
TRBJ1-5	TRBD1	once	TRBV5-4	TGTGCCAGCAGCTTGGCGGGACAGGGAGAGCAGCCCCAGCATTTT	CASSLAGQGEQPQHF
TRBJ2-5	TRBD1	NA	TRBV12-5	TGTGCTAGTGGCCGTGACAGGGCGCAAGAGACCCAGTACTTC	CASGRDRAQETQYF
TRBJ2-4	TRBD2	NA	TRBV5-1	TGCGCCAGCAGCCCATCACTAGCGTGGGACATTCAGTACTTC	CASSPSLAWDIQYF
TRBJ2-1	NA	NA	TRBV2	TGTGCCAGCAGTGGAGGAGCGGCATCCTACAATGAGCAGTTCTTC	CASSGGAASYNEQFF
TRBJ1-5	TRBD1	NA	TRBV28	TGTGCCAGCAGGGGACAGGGGGCTGATCAGCCCCAGCATTTT	CASRGQGADQPQHF
TRBJ2-3	NA	NA	TRBV7-6	TGTGCCAGCAGCCCAGACACAGATACGCAGTATTTT	CASSPDTDTQYF
TRBJ2-5	TRBD1	NA	TRBV15	TGTGCCACCAGCACTCCGGGACAGGGAGAAGAGACCCAGTACTTC	CATSTPGQGEETQYF
TRBJ2-2	NA	NA	TRBV5-6	TGTGCCAGCAGCTTGTTTTCAATTTCCGGGGCGAACACCGGGGAGCTGTTTTTT	CASSLFSISGANTGELFF
TRBJ2-5	NA	NA	TRBV5-5	TGTGCCAGCAGCTTGTATCGGGGGGCCGTCGAGACCCAGTACTTC	CASSLYRGAVETQYF
TRBJ1-3	TRBD1	NA	TRBV27	TGTGCCAGCAGTCTATGGAGGGGGCCCCTTGGTAATGGAAACACCATATATTTT	CASSLWRGPLGNGNTIYF
TRBJ2-3	TRBD2	NA	TRBV7-9	TGTGCCAGCAGCTCCGGGGGGGCGAGCGATACGCAGTATTTT	CASSSGGASDTQYF
TRBJ1-3	NA	few	TRBV5-1	TGCGCCAGCACCCCCGGAGGAGGGAGCGACTCTGGAAACACCATATATTTT	CASTPGGGSDSGNTIYF
TRBJ1-1	TRBD1	NA	TRBV29-1	TGCAGCGTTTACAGGGGGACCATGAACACTGAAGCTTTCTTT	CSVYRGTMNTEAFF
TRBJ2-2	TRBD1	NA	TRBV9	TGTGCCAGCAGCGGCCCTTGGACCGGGACAGGGGGTACCGGGGAGCTGTTTTTT	CASSGPWTGTGGTGELFF
TRBJ2-7	TRBD1	few	TRBV11-2	TGTGCCAGCAGTCGACGGACAGGGGGCGCAGGGAACGAGCAGTACTTC	CASSRRTGGAGNEQYF
TRBJ1-3	NA	many	TRBV6-5	TGTGCCAGCATCCTAAAGGGGGGAAACACCATATATTTT	CASILKGGNTIYF
TRBJ2-2	NA	NA	TRBV5-1	TGCGCCAGCAGCCGGGACATGAACACCGGGGAGCTGTTTTTT	CASSRDMNTGELFF
TRBJ2-1	TRBD1	NA	TRBV18	TGTGCCAGCTCACGTTGGACAGGGGGCAATGAGCAGTTCTTC	CASSRWTGGNEQFF
TRBJ2-5	NA	NA	TRBV7-9	TGTGCCAGCAGCTCCCCCGGGCCCTGGGCGGGGACCCAGTACTTC	CASSSPGPWAGTQYF